The clone carrying this T cell receptor (beta chain) was seen only a few times. Its antigen is undetermined. V was pared by 7 bases and J by 3 bases, with 12 bases between. CDR1 is MNHEY and CDR2 is SVGAGI in the germline V gene. The CDR3 totals 13 residues. This sample is part of a study of blood T cells in healthy people across ages. General study points: Greater diversity and more naive CD4+ cells were seen in long-lived donors than in aged donors.

Combining a sample-barcoded 5' primer with a J-beta primer mix, a second PCR ran for roughly 7 to 12 cycles. TCRdb itself ran the 5' RACE reads through MiXCR, one entry per CDR3 protein. The table lists just over 1 million distinct CDR3 sequences, 40% to 45% of them singletons. Donor samples were obtained from healthy Caucasian individuals from Russia, aged about 6 to 100. Material: blood. This TCR was recovered from a woman aged 55-69 years in good health. The J gene is TRBJ1-2, the V gene TRBV6-5; D remains unclear. CDR3 nucleotide sequence: TGTGCCAGCACCCGGGCCCCGGACTATGGCTACACCTTC. Residues: CASTRAPDYGYTF.